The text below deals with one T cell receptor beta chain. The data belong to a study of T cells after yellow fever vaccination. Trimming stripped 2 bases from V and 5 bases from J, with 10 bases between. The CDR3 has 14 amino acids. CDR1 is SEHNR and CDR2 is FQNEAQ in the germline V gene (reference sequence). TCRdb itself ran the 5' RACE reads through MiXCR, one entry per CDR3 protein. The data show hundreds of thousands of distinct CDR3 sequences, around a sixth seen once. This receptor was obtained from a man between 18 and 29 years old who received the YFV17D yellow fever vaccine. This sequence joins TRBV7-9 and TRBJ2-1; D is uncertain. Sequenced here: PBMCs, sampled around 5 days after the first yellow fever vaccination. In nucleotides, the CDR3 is TGTGCCAGCAGCTTATCAGGTAGCAACAATGAGCAGTTCTTC. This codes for CASSLSGSNNEQFF. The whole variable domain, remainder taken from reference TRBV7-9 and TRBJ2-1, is DTGVSQNPRHKITKRGQNVTFRCDPISEHNRLYWYRQTLGQGPEFLTYFQNEAQLEKSRLLSDRFSAERPKGSFSTLEIQRTEQGDSAMYLCASSLSGSNNEQFFGPGTRLTVL.